These 9 T cell receptor beta chains were all obtained from the same sample, sequenced in a study of T cell changes during pregnancy in multiple sclerosis. Generated by immunoSEQ multiplex PCR, the TCRdb table keeps only in-frame clones and is missing some. The table shows 35,000 to 40,000 clones, with 92% occurring only once. This material consisted of CD4+ T cells from peripheral blood mononuclear cells, taken in the third trimester of pregnancy. Source of these receptors: a female donor with multiple sclerosis, enrolled in a pregnancy study.

This clone was observed a single time. V and J are TRBV27 and TRBJ2-5; TRBD1 agrees at 7 bases. Germline-derived CDR1 and CDR2 are MNHEY and SMNVEV (reference sequence). V lost 0 bases, J lost 4 bases, and 2 bases stayed unmatched. The CDR3 extends over 14 amino acids. The CDR3 region is CASSLSTGRETQYF. CDR3 bases: TGTGCCAGCAGTTTATCGACAGGGCGAGAGACCCAGTACTTC.

This chain links TRBV2 with TRBJ2-3; TRBD2 aligns across 7 bases. From germline, CDR1 is SNHLY and CDR2 FYNNEI. The CDR3 consists of 16 residues. The trim removed 2 bases at V and 0 bases at J, leaving 5 bases unmatched. The CDR3 region is CASSELGSGSTDTQYF. The CDR3 bases are TGTGCCAGCAGTGAACTGGGTAGCGGGAGCACAGATACGCAGTATTTT.

This clone has a single count. The V and J genes are TRBV6-1 and TRBJ1-5; D is uncertain. The germline V and J ends were trimmed by 1 base and 5 bases, with 9 bases remaining between them. The CDR3 runs 14 residues. Germline CDR1 is MNHNS and CDR2 is SASEGT. The CDR3 reads CASSEVRSYQPQHF. Written as DNA, the CDR3 is TGTGCCAGCAGTGAAGTTCGTTCCTATCAGCCCCAGCATTTT.

V and J are TRBV5-6 and TRBJ2-6; tentatively, D is TRBD2 (5 bases). CDR1 SGHDT and CDR2 YYEEEE come from the germline V gene. The CDR3 runs 16 residues. Trimming took off 4 bases at V and 0 bases at J, with 11 bases between the two ends. The CDR3 DNA reads TGTGCCAGCAGCCTGACTACTAGCTCTGGGGCCAACGTCCTGACTTTC. Translated: CASSLTTSSGANVLTF.

The chain uses TRBV5-4 and TRBJ2-6; 12 bases map to TRBD1. The V segment lost 4 bases and the J segment 4 bases; nucleotides outside the gene matches: 3. The CDR3 contains 16 residues. The germline V gene encodes CDR1 SGHNT and CDR2 YYREEE (reference sequence). CDR3 sequence: CASSGDRGRGANVLTF. The CDR3 nucleotides are TGTGCCAGCAGCGGGGACAGGGGGCGAGGGGCCAACGTCCTGACTTTC.

This rearrangement joins TRBV5-4 to TRBJ2-1; the D gene is possibly TRBD1 (7 bases). Trimming removed 0 bases at V and 1 base at J, with 11 bases between. Germline lookup yields CDR1 SGHNT and CDR2 YYREEE (reference sequence). This CDR3 has 16 residues. CDR3 loop: CASSLGQGGSYNEQFF. DNA of the CDR3: TGTGCCAGCAGCTTGGGTCAGGGGGGTTCCTACAATGAGCAGTTCTTC.

On this clone itself: At one end the junction does not follow the germline gene, possibly because of a read error. The chain recombines TRBV18 with TRBJ1-4; 10 bases fit TRBD1. Germline V gene sequence: CDR1 KGHSH, CDR2 LQKENI. The CDR3 covers 15 residues. CDR3 protein: CASSAPGQGHEKLFF. The CDR3 nucleotides are TGTGCCAGCTCAGCACCGGGACAGGGGCATGAAAAACTGTTTTTT.

This clone was recorded once. The chain carries TRBV2 and TRBJ1-1; a weak D match, TRBD1 (6 bases). The CDR3 length is 13 residues. Trimming shortened V by 5 bases and J by 5 bases, and 12 bases separated the two germline ends. Germline CDR1 and CDR2: SNHLY and FYNNEI. In DNA form, the CDR3 reads TGTGCCAGCAGTACTGAGGGGGAGACTGAAGCTTTCTTT. It is translated as CASSTEGETEAFF.

This clone occurred once. This chain joins TRBV27 and TRBJ2-7; 7 bases match TRBD1. J was trimmed by 2 bases and V by 4 bases; bases with no gene match: 5. The CDR3 length is 14 residues. Germline V gives CDR1 MNHEY, CDR2 SMNVEV (reference sequence). CDR3 protein: CASSSGQRTYEQYF. Written as DNA, the CDR3 is TGTGCCAGCAGTTCGGGACAGCGTACCTACGAGCAGTACTTC.